What follows describes a single T cell receptor beta chain. The sample is drawn from a study of blood T cell repertoires in COVID-19. The CDR3 extends over 12 amino acids. Trimming left V 3 bases short and J 6 bases short, with 11 bases between. Germline loops: CDR1 SQVTM, CDR2 ANQGSEA. In the authors' workflow: Amplified reference gene primers provided the basis for estimating nucleated cell counts. Here immunoSEQ multiplex PCR was the method, and the copy in TCRdb shows in-frame clones only, minus some. V and J calls plus clone size are reproduced from that table; the DNA served to infer D and trimming. Here the sample spans around 140,000 clones, about 88% being singletons.

Sequenced sample: PBMCs or T cells enriched from blood (not recorded which). The TCR originated in a middle-aged man with acute COVID-19. The chain has TRBV29-1 and TRBJ2-5, with D possibly matching TRBD1 (6 bases). The CDR3 is CSVDPGAQTQYF. The CDR3 bases are TGCAGCGTTGACCCAGGGGCCCAGACCCAGTACTTC. The entire variable domain, with the rest obtained from reference TRBV29-1 and TRBJ2-5, is as follows: SAVISQKPSRDICQRGTSLTIQCQVDSQVTMMFWYRQQPGQSLTLIATANQGSEATYESGFVIDKFPISRPNLTFSTLTVSNMSPEDSSIYLCSVDPGAQTQYFGPGTRLLVL.